Sequencing of this TCR beta chain was carried out in a study of blood T cell repertoires in COVID-19 (dated by TCRdb to the early 2020s). Background for the entire study: Samples covering the acute and convalescent phases of COVID-19 were provided by collaborators in the United States, Italy and Spain. The prospective study material was composed of cDNA or gDNA derived from T cells, B-cell-depleted T cells, or PBMCs. Subjects who had been exposed to COVID-19, were actively infected with it, or had recovered from it provided the deeply sampled blood TCRbeta repertoires that made up the dataset. The repertoires were made available in a free public database intended to serve as a resource for research on the immune response to SARS-CoV-2. Samples were obtained from the ongoing ImmuneRACE study (first 160 participants) and from about 1,300 subjects provided by 6 global collaborators. The sample metadata nearly always contained a de-identified subject ID, COVID-19 status, age in years and sex. Where available, HLA class I and class II types were taken from metadata supplied by the sample provider and were not determined by assay-based typing.

Broad study findings and their caveats: How much clinical and demographic metadata was included differed by source and by participant, and the metadata was provided uncurated.

As encoded in the germline V gene, CDR1 is MDHEN while CDR2 is SYDVKM. Measured from the cysteine to the phenylalanine, the CDR3 is 15 residues long. The kept DNA is CDR3 alone, 45 bases in frame from the first base. Trimmed from V: 3 bases; trimmed from J: 5 bases; junction bases lacking a gene match: 7. The immunoSEQ Assay, a bias-controlled multiplex PCR, was used to amplify TCRbeta CDR3 regions from genomic DNA. As for the authors' bioinformatics: The number of nucleated cells in each sample was estimated by amplification of reference gene primers within the assay. To quantify the absolute abundance of each unique TCRbeta CDR3 rearrangement, sequence reads were collapsed and filtered. Productive Simpson clonality was computed per sample as the square root of Simpson's diversity index over productive rearrangements. The clones in this table, taken by TCRdb from immuneACCESS, are in-frame only. Not every clone is retained; where verified, under half of the shortfall comes from an unresolved V gene, and the cause of the rest is unknown. The V and J calls and the clone size are those of that table, but D and trimming were determined from the DNA. This sample is represented by about 100,000 clones; 90% to 95% of them were singletons. In total, the top ten clones hold 1.5% to 2% of the sample.

This clone was seen once. The antigen this receptor binds is unknown. Per-base quality was not reported, and no clone a single base away is much larger than it. Whole blood was collected in K2EDTA tubes by collaborating institutions according to the institutions' own protocols. For TCRbeta analysis, collaborator samples were shipped as frozen whole blood, as isolated PBMCs, or as DNA extracted from either sample type. This TCR was sampled from a man in his 60s with acute or convalescent COVID-19. Specimen: peripheral blood. The chain uses TRBV28 and TRBJ2-1; 7 central bases correspond to TRBD2. Read as DNA, the sequence is TGTGCCAGCAGTTTCCCTGGGGGGGGAAACAATGAGCAGTTCTTC. It translates to CASSFPGGGNNEQFF.